Presented here are 30 T cell receptor beta chains from one specimen sequenced in a study of blood T cell repertoires in COVID-19. This table comes from immunoSEQ multiplex PCR, and its TCRdb copy is limited to in-frame clones, with some not included. The sample has approximately 150,000 clones, 84% seen once; the top ten hold 13% to 15%. Sequencing was done on a sample of PBMCs or T cells enriched from blood (not recorded which). The receptors were gathered from a man in his fifties or sixties who had recovered from COVID-19.

CDR3 loop: CASSRLDTNTGELFF. The CDR3, as DNA: TGTGCCAGCAGTCGCCTCGACACGAACACCGGGGAGCTGTTTTTT. The rearrangement joins TRBV9 to TRBJ2-2; D unclear. With 5 bases removed from V and 0 bases from J, the gap between germline ends came to 11 bases. The CDR3 runs to 15 residues. CDR1 is SGDLS, CDR2 YYNGEE, per germline.

The chain combines TRBV27 with TRBJ1-1, with 7 nucleotides matching TRBD1. The CDR3 consists of 15 residues. Germline V gives CDR1 MNHEY, CDR2 SMNVEV (reference sequence). The trim removed 3 bases at V and 2 bases at J, leaving 6 bases unmatched. The CDR3 DNA reads as TGTGCCAGCAGTTTCACCGGGACAGCTAACACTGAAGCTTTCTTT. This codes for CASSFTGTANTEAFF.

The chain carries TRBV3-1 (or the pseudogene TRBV3-2) and TRBJ2-2; 8 nucleotides agree with TRBD1. V lost 1 base and J lost 5; bases outside the gene matches: 9. This CDR3 spans 17 amino acids. Germline CDR1 LGHDT, CDR2 YNNKEL (reference sequence). The CDR3 loop is CASSQGSRTGLTGELFF. The CDR3 coding sequence is TGTGCCAGCAGCCAAGGATCCAGGACAGGGTTGACCGGGGAGCTGTTTTTT.

A few counts support this clone. This rearrangement joins TRBV30 to TRBJ2-5, with TRBD2 matching over 8 bases. V lost 3 bases, J lost 5 bases, and 8 bases stayed unmatched. CDR1 and CDR2 from the germline V gene are GTSNPN and SVGIG (reference sequence). The CDR3 is 14 residues long. The CDR3 here is CAWRAPRGGETQYF. The CDR3 DNA is TGTGCCTGGAGGGCCCCCCGGGGGGGGGAGACCCAGTACTTC.

The V and J genes are TRBV2 and TRBJ1-3, with unresolved D. Between the trimmed V and J ends, which lost 6 bases and 4 bases, there was a span of 7 bases. Germline values: CDR1 SNHLY, CDR2 FYNNEI. The CDR3 has 12 amino acids. The CDR3, as DNA: TGTGCCAGCAGATCGGAGGGAAACACCATATATTTT. This codes for CASRSEGNTIYF.

The J gene is TRBJ1-1, the V gene TRBV24-1; 9 bases align to TRBD1. Germline CDR1 KGHDR, CDR2 SFDVKD. V gave up 0 bases and J gave up 1 base; unmatched junction bases: 8. The CDR3 spans 18 residues. DNA for the CDR3: TGTGCCACCAGTGATTTGAGGGACAGGGCCGGGGGGAACACTGAAGCTTTCTTT. It translates to CATSDLRDRAGGNTEAFF.

The chain has TRBV7-3 and TRBJ2-1, with TRBD1 identical over 7 bases. The CDR3 extends over 15 amino acids. V lost 4 bases and J lost 8; bases outside the gene matches: 11. The germline V gene encodes CDR1 SGHTA and CDR2 FQGTGA. CDR3 sequence: CASSSSRTGWDEQFF. As DNA, the CDR3 is TGTGCCAGCAGCTCGAGCAGGACAGGCTGGGATGAGCAGTTCTTC.

The chain links TRBV4-2 to TRBJ2-3, with 7 bases identical to TRBD2. This CDR3 spans 16 amino acids. J gave up 0 bases and V 1 base, and 4 bases lay outside the gene matches. CDR1 and CDR2 from the germline V gene are LGHNA and YNFKEQ. This chain's CDR3 is CASSQGLARSTDTQYF. The CDR3 region has the DNA TGTGCCAGCAGCCAAGGACTAGCCAGAAGCACAGATACGCAGTATTTT.

The chain has TRBV25-1 and TRBJ2-3, with D possibly matching TRBD1 (7 bases). CDR3 size: 16 residues. Looked up from germline, CDR1 is MGHDK and CDR2 is SYGVNS. V lost 4 bases, J lost 2 bases, and 16 bases lay in between. The CDR3 DNA sequence: TGTGCCAGCAGTGGAACAGGGGCGGGGTCCACAGATACGCAGTATTTT. It is translated as CASSGTGAGSTDTQYF.

The sample holds a few counts of this clone. The V gene is TRBV10-1, the J gene TRBJ2-2, with D tentatively TRBD2 (6 bases). Deletions cut 6 bases from V and 2 bases from J, with 13 bases between. Germline V gene lookup returns CDR1 WNHNN and CDR2 SYGVQD (reference sequence). CDR3 length: 15 amino acids. CDR3 nucleotides: TGCGCCAGCAGCCAGATAGGACTAAACACCGGGGAGCTGTTTTTT. Its translation: CASSQIGLNTGELFF.

The chain combines TRBV25-1 with TRBJ1-4, with TRBD1 matching 10 bases. The CDR3 contains 14 residues. The J segment lost 10 bases and the V segment lost 6 bases, leaving 8 bases of the junction unmatched. Germline CDR1 reads MGHDK; CDR2 reads SYGVNS. The CDR3 coding sequence is TGTGCCAGCAGCGCAAGGACAGGGGGAGGAAAACTGTTTTTT. Translating gives CASSARTGGGKLFF.

The V call is TRBV7-9, the J call TRBJ1-1; 7 bases line up with TRBD1. The CDR3 is 15 amino acids. CDR1 is SEHNR, CDR2 FQNEAQ, per germline (reference sequence). The V and J ends lost 2 bases and 5 bases, in that order; junction bases with no gene match: 8. The CDR3 spells CASSLSGGGRTEAFF. CDR3 nucleotide sequence: TGTGCCAGCAGCTTAAGCGGAGGGGGCAGAACTGAAGCTTTCTTT.

This clone was observed once. V is TRBV24-1 and J is TRBJ1-5; D unclear. CDR3 length: 15 residues. The germline CDR1 and CDR2 sequences are KGHDR and SFDVKD. V was clipped by 2 bases and J by 6 bases, with 13 bases between them. CDR3 DNA sequence: TGTGCCACCAGTGATTCAAATGCGGGGAGTCAGCCCCAGCATTTT. Translation: CATSDSNAGSQPQHF.

The genes are TRBV4-1 and TRBJ2-3; 8 nucleotides match TRBD1. The ends lost 4 bases at V and 2 bases at J; junction bases unmatched: 2. The CDR3 consists of 14 residues. CDR1 is MGHRA, CDR2 YSYEKL, per germline. CDR3: CASSRDRYTDTQYF. The CDR3 DNA reads as TGCGCCAGCAGCCGGGACAGGTACACAGATACGCAGTATTTT.

On this clone: Distinct nucleotide sequences in the sample also encode this CDR3. V gene TRBV21-1 combines with J gene TRBJ2-7; whether TRBD1, the table's D call, matches the DNA was not checked. TRBV21-1 is a pseudogene locus. This CDR3 region has 14 residues. CDR3 loop: CASTTGQGSYEQYF. As DNA, the CDR3 is TGTGCCAGCACCACGGGACAGGGGAGTTACGAGCAGTACTTC.

The gene calls are TRBV7-9 and TRBJ2-3; D remains unclear. CDR1 and CDR2 (germline): SEHNR, FQNEAQ (reference sequence). Trimming shortened V by 2 bases and J by 3 bases, and 3 bases separated the two germline ends. The CDR3 sequence is 12 residues long. DNA of the CDR3: TGTGCCAGCAGCTTACCTACAGATACGCAGTATTTT. The encoded protein is CASSLPTDTQYF.

This clone has just a few counts. V is TRBV3-1 (or the pseudogene TRBV3-2) and J is TRBJ1-6; the match to TRBD1 covers 8 bases. This CDR3 contains 15 residues. Per germline, CDR1 LGHDT and CDR2 YNNKEL (reference sequence). V gave up 4 bases and J gave up 6 bases; unmatched junction bases: 5. In nucleotides, the CDR3 is TGTGCCAGCAGCCTCGGACAGGGCGTTAATTCACCCCTCCACTTT. Its translation is CASSLGQGVNSPLHF.

The chain couples TRBV7-2 to TRBJ1-4, with TRBD1 as a possible D gene (5 bases). This CDR3 contains 15 residues. Per germline, CDR1 SGHTA and CDR2 FQGNSA. V was trimmed by 4 bases and J by 0 bases, leaving 9 bases between them. DNA of the CDR3: TGTGCCAGCAGCTCCCGGGGGGCAACTAATGAAAAACTGTTTTTT. This sequence encodes CASSSRGATNEKLFF.

Here the CDR3 reads CASSSHPGDRAGNQPQHF. The CDR3 DNA reads TGTGCCAGCAGCTCCCATCCTGGTGACAGGGCCGGCAATCAGCCCCAGCATTTT. This chain joins TRBV5-5 and TRBJ1-5; 7 bases are a match to TRBD1. This CDR3 is 18 amino acids long. Losses at the gene ends were 3 bases for V and 2 bases for J; bases not matched to a gene: 14. Germline assignment: CDR1 SGHKS and CDR2 YYEKEE (reference sequence).

J is TRBJ1-2 and V is TRBV11-2, with no clear D. CDR3 length: 13 amino acids. Trimming pared 0 bases from V and 6 bases from J, leaving 8 bases between. Germline V lookup: CDR1 SGHAT, CDR2 FQNNGV. Here the CDR3 DNA reads TGTGCCAGCAGCTTAGATGGGCAACATGGCTACACCTTC. The encoded protein is CASSLDGQHGYTF.

CDR3 amino acids: CASSIDTGTVSPLHF. The CDR3 DNA is TGTGCCAGTAGTATAGACACAGGGACAGTTTCACCCCTCCACTTT. V and J are TRBV19 and TRBJ1-6; 7 bases align to TRBD1. Trimming removed 0 bases from V and 9 bases from J; junction bases left unmatched: 5. The CDR3 totals 15 residues. CDR1 LNHDA and CDR2 SQIVND come from the germline V gene (reference sequence).

This rearrangement joins TRBV30 to TRBJ1-2; TRBD1 is a possible D gene (5 bases). The CDR3 is 13 amino acids. Germline CDR1 and CDR2: GTSNPN and SVGIG (reference sequence). With 4 bases removed from V and 6 bases from J, the gap between germline ends came to 15 bases. CDR3 residues: CAWTRLTVDGYTF. DNA for the CDR3: TGTGCCTGGACCCGACTGACAGTGGATGGCTACACCTTC.

This clone was seen more than once but under ten times. The V call is TRBV5-4, the J call TRBJ2-2; the D gene is possibly TRBD2 (7 bases). Between the trimmed V and J ends, which lost 3 bases and 1 base, there was a span of 10 bases. The CDR3 totals 15 residues. CDR1 is SGHNT and CDR2 is YYREEE in the germline V gene (reference sequence). The CDR3 region is CASSSGGQNTGELFF. The CDR3 DNA sequence: TGTGCCAGCAGCTCGGGGGGCCAGAACACCGGGGAGCTGTTTTTT.

The rearrangement joins TRBV5-1 to TRBJ2-3; 9 bases map to TRBD2. Germline CDR1 reads SGHRS; CDR2 reads YFSETQ. V lost 6 bases, J lost 4 bases, and 15 bases stayed unmatched. The CDR3 covers 17 residues. CDR3 region: CASNYQPAGGKADTQYF. The CDR3 DNA reads TGCGCCAGCAACTACCAGCCCGCGGGGGGGAAGGCAGATACGCAGTATTTT.

With regard to this clone: The identical CDR3 is also encoded by other nucleotide sequences in the sample. The CDR3 sequence is CASGGTGVFQETQYF. DNA for the CDR3: TGTGCCAGCGGGGGGACAGGGGTGTTTCAAGAGACCCAGTACTTC. This chain joins TRBV18 and TRBJ2-5, with 10 bases aligning to TRBD1. CDR3 size: 15 residues. The germline V gene encodes CDR1 KGHSH and CDR2 LQKENI. With 8 bases clipped from V and 2 bases from J, the junction kept 8 bases outside the gene matches.

The J gene is TRBJ1-2, the V gene TRBV4-1; 7 positions agree with TRBD1. This CDR3 spans 15 amino acids. J was trimmed by 3 bases and V by 2 bases; bases with no gene match: 6. Germline-derived CDR1 and CDR2 are MGHRA and YSYEKL. The CDR3 loop reads CASSQQQGTHYGYTF. In DNA form, the CDR3 reads TGCGCCAGCAGCCAACAACAGGGGACCCACTATGGCTACACCTTC.

Only one count was recorded for this clone. The chain employs TRBV12-3 or TRBV12-4 and TRBJ1-2, with D possibly TRBD1 on 5 matching bases. The CDR3 runs 12 residues. The V end was cut by 5 bases, the J end by 8 bases, with 12 bases between. The CDR3 loop reads CASSLGTSGYTF. The DNA of the CDR3 is TGTGCCAGCAGTCTAGGGACTTCAGGCTACACCTTC.

There are a few counts of this clone. The CDR3 here is CASSPGQIPLNTEAFF. The CDR3 region has the DNA TGTGCCAGCTCCCCGGGACAGATTCCCCTGAACACTGAAGCTTTCTTT. The rearrangement joins TRBV7-6 to TRBJ1-1; 7 nucleotides align to TRBD1. The CDR3 runs 16 residues. Looked up from germline, CDR1 is SGHVS and CDR2 is FNYEAQ. J lost 0 bases, V lost 8 bases, and 12 bases had no gene match.

The CDR3 loop reads CATSDSDRVGGYTF. The DNA for the CDR3 is TGTGCCACCAGTGATTCAGACAGGGTAGGTGGCTACACCTTC. This chain uses TRBV24-1 with TRBJ1-2; 7 bases are shared with TRBD1. The CDR3 runs to 14 residues. Looked up from germline, CDR1 is KGHDR and CDR2 is SFDVKD. The trim removed 2 bases at V and 7 bases at J, leaving 6 bases unmatched.

This sequence joins TRBV3-1 (or the pseudogene TRBV3-2) and TRBJ1-2; no definite D call. The CDR3 totals 12 residues. Germline V gives CDR1 LGHDT, CDR2 YNNKEL (reference sequence). V shed 1 base and J shed 6 bases, with 6 bases lying between them. CDR3 sequence (DNA): TGTGCCAGCAGCCAAGGCACAAATGGCTACACCTTC. Translated: CASSQGTNGYTF.